Following are 3 T cell receptor beta chains from one sample sequenced in a study of lymphopenia after photon versus proton radiotherapy. Here immunoSEQ multiplex PCR was the method, and the copy in TCRdb shows in-frame clones only, minus some. This table has tens of thousands of clones, 83% appearing once. This specimen was peripheral blood, taken from a patient treated with photon-based radiotherapy. The receptors derive from a woman aged 45-60 years with pancreatic cancer.

The V gene is TRBV2, the J gene TRBJ2-1, with 9 bases aligning to TRBD1. The trim removed 6 bases at V and 9 bases at J, leaving 12 bases unmatched. The CDR3 spans 15 residues. Germline assignment: CDR1 SNHLY and CDR2 FYNNEI. The CDR3, as DNA: TGTGCCAGCAGGGCTGACAGGGGGATCGGCGGTGAGCAGTTCTTC. Translating gives CASRADRGIGGEQFF. The full variable domain, rest sourced from reference TRBV2 and TRBJ2-1, is EPEVTQTPSHQVTQMGQEVILRCVPISNHLYFYWYRQILGQKVEFLVSFYNNEISEKSEIFDDQFSVERPDGSNFTLKIRSTKLEDSAMYFCASRADRGIGGEQFFGPGTRLTVL.

V usage is TRBV7-9 and J usage is TRBJ2-1; D gene ambiguous. The CDR3 has 13 residues. Germline V gene sequence: CDR1 SEHNR, CDR2 FQNEAQ (reference sequence). V dropped 2 bases and J dropped 5 bases, with 7 bases sitting between them. CDR3 in amino acids: CASSLWVDNEQFF. The CDR3 DNA is TGTGCCAGCAGCTTATGGGTCGACAATGAGCAGTTCTTC. The full variable domain, completed using reference TRBV7-9 and TRBJ2-1, is DTGVSQNPRHKITKRGQNVTFRCDPISEHNRLYWYRQTLGQGPEFLTYFQNEAQLEKSRLLSDRFSAERPKGSFSTLEIQRTEQGDSAMYLCASSLWVDNEQFFGPGTRLTVL.

The chain couples TRBV29-1 to TRBJ2-1, with 14 positions matching TRBD2. This CDR3 has 17 residues. CDR1 and CDR2 from the germline V gene are SQVTM and ANQGSEA. Losses at the gene ends were 5 bases for V and 1 base for J; bases not matched to a gene: 7. CDR3 sequence (DNA): TGCAGCGTTAAGGGACTAGCGGGAGTAGGATCCTACAATGAGCAGTTCTTC. Amino acids: CSVKGLAGVGSYNEQFF.